This TCR beta chain emerged from a study of T-cell memory formation after mild COVID-19. 5'RACE with constant-segment primers yielded barcoded, UMI-tagged TCR alpha and TCR beta cDNA libraries. One entry per CDR3 protein, called by TCRdb with MiXCR from the 5' RACE reads. The table has 430,000 or so distinct CDR3 sequences, around 25% seen once; the top ten hold approximately 12%. This clonotype was observed a handful of times. V gave up 4 bases and J gave up 3 bases; unmatched junction bases: 9. Germline lookup yields CDR1 SGHNT and CDR2 YYREEE (reference sequence). The CDR3 is 15 amino acids. Material: PBMCs or a T cell subset sorted from them (not recorded which). The gene calls are TRBV5-4 and TRBJ2-7, with 8 bases matching TRBD2. This TCR was sampled from an adult woman who had mild COVID-19 (a few samples of this study predate the infection). Cell type and time point are not known. The CDR3 region has the DNA TGTGCCAGCAGCCTCGGAGCGGGAGCTGGCTACGAGCAGTACTTC. This encodes CASSLGAGAGYEQYF.